This T cell receptor beta chain is drawn from a study of blood T cell repertoires in COVID-19. Turning to the study itself: Spain, Italy and the United States supplied samples that represented acute and convalescent COVID-19.

Generated by immunoSEQ multiplex PCR, the TCRdb table keeps only in-frame clones and is missing some. This table holds approximately 250,000 clones, 91% found once. Participants came from roughly 23 US areas, aged roughly 18 to 90 years. Participants were placed into cohorts based on the clinical history they reported. The sequenced sample consisted of PBMCs or T cells enriched from blood (not recorded which). The sequence derives from a man aged 40-49 years who had been exposed to COVID-19.

The CDR3 nucleotides read TGCAGCGGTCGACTAGCGGGAGTAGACGGGGAGCTGTTTTTT. Translating gives CSGRLAGVDGELFF. The chain joins TRBV29-1 to TRBJ2-2; 12 positions match TRBD2. The CDR3 has 14 residues. Trimming removed 7 bases from V and 7 bases from J; junction bases left unmatched: 7. Per the germline V gene, CDR1 is SQVTM and CDR2 is ANQGSEA.